This is a list of T cell receptor beta chains from one sample in a study of Ad26.COV2.S vaccination and SARS-CoV-2 variants. Profiled with immunoSEQ multiplex PCR; TCRdb holds only in-frame clones, not every one. The sample yields 300,000 to 500,000 clones, more than 85% seen once. Sequences were derived from peripheral blood, sampled in a trial of Ad26.COV2.S vaccine versus placebo. The origin of the receptors is a person between 18 and 59 years old who received the Ad26.COV2.S COVID-19 vaccine or a placebo. The CDR3 runs from the conserved cysteine through the conserved F or W. Clone size is shown for a subset of rows, as once, few, many or a class of expanded clone.

CDR3 protein: CASSLETGPSSEAFF
V gene: TRBV5-4
J gene: TRBJ1-1
clone size: NA

CDR3 protein: CASRRTSGSYNEQFF
V gene: TRBV2
J gene: TRBJ2-1
clone size: NA

CDR3 protein: CASSLDRAGELFF
V gene: TRBV6-2/TRBV6-3
J gene: TRBJ2-2
clone size: NA

CDR3 protein: CASGASPNYGYTF
V gene: TRBV2
J gene: TRBJ1-2
clone size: NA

CDR3 protein: CASSSMRGTYEQYF
V gene: TRBV6-2/TRBV6-3
J gene: TRBJ2-7
clone size: NA

CDR3 protein: CASSYTGPTMTNYGYTF
V gene: TRBV6-2/TRBV6-3
J gene: TRBJ1-2
clone size: NA

CDR3 protein: CASSIDRVYGYTF
V gene: TRBV7-2
J gene: TRBJ1-2
clone size: NA

CDR3 protein: CASSLYGLRDRESDTQYF
V gene: TRBV27
J gene: TRBJ2-3
clone size: NA

CDR3 protein: CASSGETSGTQETQYF
V gene: TRBV5-1
J gene: TRBJ2-5
clone size: NA

CDR3 protein: CASRKNRDRDIYGYTF
V gene: TRBV4-1
J gene: TRBJ1-2
clone size: NA

CDR3 protein: CASRRQGKAGNTIYF
V gene: TRBV19
J gene: TRBJ1-3
clone size: NA

CDR3 protein: CASSPTGTGPANYGYTF
V gene: TRBV3-1/TRBV3-2
J gene: TRBJ1-2
clone size: NA

CDR3 protein: CASSLAPGPGETQYF
V gene: TRBV7-9
J gene: TRBJ2-5
clone size: NA

CDR3 protein: CASSELAGAYYEQYF
V gene: TRBV5-1
J gene: TRBJ2-7
clone size: once

CDR3 protein: CASSLDRGPDTQYF
V gene: TRBV5-4
J gene: TRBJ2-3
clone size: NA